This TCR beta chain originates from a study of technical replicates of blood from several donors. TCRdb keeps only in-frame clones here, not all; method: immunoSEQ multiplex PCR. The table has 80,000 to 90,000 clones, 94% seen once. V gave up 1 base and J gave up 5 bases; unmatched junction bases: 4. CDR3 length: 15 amino acids. Germline V gene lookup returns CDR1 MNHEY and CDR2 SMNVEV (reference sequence). Sequenced sample: T cells isolated from PBMCs. The rearrangement joins TRBV27 to TRBJ2-7; 11 bases are a match to TRBD2. The origin of this receptor is a human donor in good health. The CDR3 spells CASSLYSGRDNEQYF. The CDR3, as DNA: TGTGCCAGCAGTTTATATAGCGGGAGGGACAACGAGCAGTACTTC.